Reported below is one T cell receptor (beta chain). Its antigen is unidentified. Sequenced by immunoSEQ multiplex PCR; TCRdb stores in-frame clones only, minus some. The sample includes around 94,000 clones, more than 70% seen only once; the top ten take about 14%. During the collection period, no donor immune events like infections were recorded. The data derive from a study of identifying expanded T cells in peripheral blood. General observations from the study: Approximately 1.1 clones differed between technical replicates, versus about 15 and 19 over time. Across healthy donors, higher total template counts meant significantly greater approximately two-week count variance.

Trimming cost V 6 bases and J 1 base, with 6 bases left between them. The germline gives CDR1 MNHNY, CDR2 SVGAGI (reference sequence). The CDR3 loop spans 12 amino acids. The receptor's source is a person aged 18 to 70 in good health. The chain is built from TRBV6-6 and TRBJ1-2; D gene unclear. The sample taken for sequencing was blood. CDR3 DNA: TGTGCCAGCAGAGACAATAACTATGGCTACACCTTC. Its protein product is CASRDNNYGYTF.